These T cell receptor beta chains were read from a single sample in a study of shared T cell receptors in the human thymus. Produced via immunoSEQ multiplex PCR; TCRdb's table is partial and in-frame only. This sample has about 710,000 clones, with over 75% found just once. This same sample was also taken into another study, of human thymus T cells.

The sample was thymocytes. The receptors were gathered from a boy in the first two years of life with a congenital heart defect. CDR3s include the opening cysteine and the closing phenylalanine or tryptophan. Fields, in order: D gene, clone size, J gene, V gene, CDR3 DNA, CDR3 protein. A D gene is named only where the DNA matches it firmly. Only some rows state a clone size, as once, few, many or a class for expanded clones.

d_gene: TRBD1; abundance: -; j_gene: TRBJ1-4; v_gene: TRBV7-9; CDR3nt: TGTGCCAGCAGCTTAGGGACAGGCGGGGGGGAAAAACTGTTTTTT; CDR3aa: CASSLGTGGGEKLFF
d_gene: -; abundance: -; j_gene: TRBJ1-5; v_gene: TRBV28; CDR3nt: TGTGCCAGCAGTAGGAGGGTTAGCAATCAGCCCCAGCATTTT; CDR3aa: CASSRRVSNQPQHF
d_gene: TRBD1; abundance: -; j_gene: TRBJ1-6; v_gene: TRBV6-4; CDR3nt: TGTGCCAGCAGTGAAAGGGACAGTTCGAATTCACCCCTCCACTTT; CDR3aa: CASSERDSSNSPLHF
d_gene: -; abundance: -; j_gene: TRBJ2-7; v_gene: TRBV6-6; CDR3nt: TGTGCCAGCAGCCAAACTGACAGCTCCTACGAGCAGTACTTC; CDR3aa: CASSQTDSSYEQYF
d_gene: TRBD1; abundance: -; j_gene: TRBJ1-2; v_gene: TRBV14; CDR3nt: TGTGCCAGCAGCCCCAACAGGGGCGATGGCTACACCTTC; CDR3aa: CASSPNRGDGYTF
d_gene: TRBD1; abundance: -; j_gene: TRBJ2-5; v_gene: TRBV4-3; CDR3nt: TGCGCCAGCAGCCAAGACCGGGACAGAACTCAAGAGACCCAGTACTTC; CDR3aa: CASSQDRDRTQETQYF
d_gene: -; abundance: -; j_gene: TRBJ1-3; v_gene: TRBV14; CDR3nt: TGTGCCAGCAGCCAAGTCTCAGGGGCTGGTAAAAGTGGAAACACCATATATTTT; CDR3aa: CASSQVSGAGKSGNTIYF
d_gene: -; abundance: -; j_gene: TRBJ2-7; v_gene: TRBV15; CDR3nt: TGTGCCACCAGCAGAGGTTACTATTCCTACGAGCAGTACTTC; CDR3aa: CATSRGYYSYEQYF
d_gene: TRBD1; abundance: few; j_gene: TRBJ2-5; v_gene: TRBV4-2; CDR3nt: TGTGCCAGCAGCCGGGAAAAGGACAGGGGAGAGACCCAGTACTTC; CDR3aa: CASSREKDRGETQYF
d_gene: -; abundance: -; j_gene: TRBJ1-6; v_gene: TRBV28; CDR3nt: TGTGCCAGTCAGACACAGGGAATATTACCCCTCCACTTT; CDR3aa: CASQTQGILPLHF
d_gene: TRBD2; abundance: -; j_gene: TRBJ2-3; v_gene: TRBV28; CDR3nt: TGTGCCAGCAGTACACAACAGGTAGCGGGAGTTCTACCAGATACGCAGTATTTT; CDR3aa: CASSTQQVAGVLPDTQYF